The source of this T cell receptor (beta chain) is a study of blood T cell repertoires in COVID-19 (TCRdb year 2020). Context from the whole study: The collaborator samples originated in the United States, Italy and Spain and spanned the acute and convalescent phases of COVID-19. The samples were drawn from two sources: the first 160 participants of the ongoing ImmuneRACE study, and 950 to 1,500 subjects contributed by 6 global collaborators. Sample metadata almost always included a de-identified subject ID, COVID-19 status, age in years and sex. Where HLA class I and class II types were available, the types were taken from metadata supplied by the sample provider, not from assay-based typing. A freely available public database, intended as a resource for researchers studying the immune response to SARS-CoV-2, is where the repertoires were released. The prospective study material was composed of cDNA or gDNA derived from T cells, B-cell-depleted T cells, or PBMCs. Deeply sampled blood TCRbeta repertoires from subjects exposed to, actively infected with, or recovered from COVID-19 were included in the dataset. Overall results and qualifications from the work: How much clinical and demographic metadata was included differed by source and by participant, and the metadata was provided uncurated.

The germline V gene gives CDR1 as LGHNT and CDR2 as FRNRAP. The V and J ends are trimmed by 6 bases and 4 bases, leaving 3 bases between them. The CDR3 starts with the cysteine, ends with the phenylalanine, and has 11 residues. This entry keeps only the CDR3 DNA: 33 bases, framed from base 1. Collaborating institutions collected whole blood in K2EDTA tubes following their own protocols. For TCRbeta analysis, collaborator samples were shipped as frozen whole blood, as isolated PBMCs, or as DNA extracted from either sample type. About this clone itself: Its antigen is currently not known. Base qualities were left out, and no much larger clone turns up one base away.

TCRbeta CDR3 regions were amplified from genomic DNA by means of the immunoSEQ Assay, a bias-controlled multiplex PCR. In the authors' own workflow: The number of nucleated cells in each sample was estimated by amplification of reference gene primers within the assay. To quantify the absolute abundance of each unique TCRbeta CDR3 rearrangement, sequence reads were collapsed and filtered. For each sample, productive Simpson clonality was calculated as the square root of Simpson's diversity index across productive rearrangements. The source is immuneACCESS, and TCRdb retained only in-frame sequences with V and J called. Part of the clones is not carried over; for the studies checked, unresolved V genes explain less than half of this, and the remainder is unexplained. That table is the source of V, J and clone size, and D and trimming were worked out from the DNA. Recorded for this sample are tens of thousands of clones; roughly 87% of them occurred a single time. The biggest ten clones account for around 20% of the sample.

The V and J genes are TRBV12-5 and TRBJ1-4; no D gene is confidently identified. Sequenced: peripheral blood. This clonotype originated in a human donor in a cohort sampled during active COVID-19. The CDR3 reads as follows: CASGLNEKLFF. In nucleotide form, the sequence is TGTGCTAGTGGCCTTAATGAAAAACTGTTTTTT.